This entry concerns a single T cell receptor beta chain. Its target is unknown. Given a much more abundant clone one base away, this may be a read error. The length of the CDR3 is 15 residues. The germline gives CDR1 MGHRA, CDR2 YSYEKL. This entry belongs to a study of blood T cells in healthy people across ages. Study-level points and caveats: Diversity was estimated from one million T cells, and these estimates were considered underestimates. Unsorted PBMC input precluded a conclusive naive versus antigen-experienced comparison.

A second roughly 7 to 11 cycle PCR used barcoded and J-beta primers. A tag from a template-switch adaptor with 12 random nucleotides marked each cDNA molecule. TCRdb re-called the 5' RACE reads through MiXCR, storing one row per CDR3 protein. The table lists about 1.6 million distinct CDR3 sequences, roughly a third of them singletons. Sequenced: blood. The source of this sequence is a woman under 40 in good health. This rearrangement joins TRBV4-1 to TRBJ2-7; D ambiguous. CDR3: CTSSQVGSESYEQYF. The CDR3, as DNA: TGCACCAGCAGCCAGGTGGGCAGCGAATCCTACGAGCAGTACTTC.